Each of the 2 T cell receptor beta chains below was sequenced from the same sample in a study of blood T cell repertoires in COVID-19. Measured with immunoSEQ multiplex PCR; TCRdb has only the in-frame clones, and not every one. The table shows 200,000 to 250,000 clones, with around 88% occurring only once. The specimen was peripheral blood. The receptors shown here come from a man aged 18 to 30 with active or convalescent COVID-19.

The V and J genes are TRBV7-2 and TRBJ1-1; 7 nucleotides align to TRBD1. CDR3 size: 14 residues. Losses at the gene ends were 4 bases for V and 0 bases for J; bases not matched to a gene: 2. Germline lookup yields CDR1 SGHTA and CDR2 FQGNSA. CDR3 nucleotide sequence: TGTGCCAGCAGCTATGACAGGGTGAACACTGAAGCTTTCTTT. It translates to CASSYDRVNTEAFF. Full variable domain (remainder filled in from reference TRBV7-2 and TRBJ1-1): GAGVSQSPSNKVTEKGKDVELRCDPISGHTALYWYRQSLGQGLEFLIYFQGNSAPDKSGLPSDRFSAERTGGSVSTLTIQRTQQEDSAVYLCASSYDRVNTEAFFGQGTRLTVV.

The gene calls are TRBV27 and TRBJ2-1; D is perhaps TRBD1 (5 bases). The CDR3 covers 16 residues. With 0 bases removed from V and 4 bases from J, the gap between germline ends came to 13 bases. Germline V gene data show CDR1 as MNHEY and CDR2 as SMNVEV (reference sequence). The CDR3 sequence is CASSLSTRANYNEQFF. The CDR3, as DNA: TGTGCCAGCAGTTTATCGACCAGGGCAAATTACAATGAGCAGTTCTTC.